This TCR beta chain was sequenced for a study of response to subunit inactivated influenza vaccine. MiXCR, applied by TCRdb to the RT-PCR reads, yields one record per CDR3 protein. The repertoire includes 180,000 or so distinct CDR3 sequences, 12% of them detected once, and over 25% sits in the top ten. V lost 0 bases to trimming and J lost 4 bases, with 11 bases between them. The CDR3 is made up of 15 amino acids. The germline gives CDR1 SGHDN, CDR2 FVKESK. In its sample, this clonotype was seen a few times. These sequences were also reported in another study, on T cells expressing NK-cell markers. Per that study: As the method of synthesis, 5'RACE template switching with UMIs yielded TCR beta cDNA. It was sorted CD3+CD56-NKG2C+, CD3+CD56+NKG2C- and CD3+CD56+NKG2C+ T cells that provided the TCR beta repertoires. The eight sequenced donors comprised seven who were HCMV-seropositive and one who was seronegative. In a handful of donors, these clonotypes also led the CD3+CD56-NKG2C+ fraction. Specificity for HCMV among expanded NKG2C+ T cell clones was not established.

The chain carries TRBV14 and TRBJ2-3; D possibly matches TRBD1 or TRBD2 (6 bases each). The specimen was CD8+ T cells sorted from PBMCs, collected approximately 13 days after vaccination. This sequence was found in a man aged 50 or older who received an inactivated influenza vaccine. This CDR3 reads CASSQEWGAADTQYF. The DNA of the CDR3 is TGTGCCAGCAGCCAAGAATGGGGGGCCGCAGATACGCAGTATTTT. Together with reference TRBV14 and TRBJ2-3, the CDR3 gives the full variable domain: EAGVTQFPSHSVIEKGQTVTLRCDPISGHDNLYWYRRVMGKEIKFLLHFVKESKQDESGMPNNRFLAERTGGTYSTLKVQPAELEDSGVYFCASSQEWGAADTQYFGPGTRLTVL.